One sample yielded the 27 T cell receptor beta chains listed below, sequenced in a study of technical replicates of blood from a handful of donors. Libraries were prepared by immunoSEQ multiplex PCR; TCRdb keeps only in-frame clonotypes and omits some of them. This table has about 83,000 clones, just under 95% appearing once. The sequenced material came from T cells isolated from PBMCs. Every receptor here comes from a human donor in good health.

CDR3 amino acids: CASSEWTRAPAGELFF. CDR3 coding DNA: TGTGCCAGCAGTGAATGGACTAGGGCCCCAGCAGGGGAGCTGTTTTTT. The genes are TRBV25-1 and TRBJ2-2; 7 bases fit TRBD2. With V trimmed by 1 base and J by 8 bases, 10 bases remained unmatched. Germline V gene data show CDR1 as MGHDK and CDR2 as SYGVNS. The CDR3 length is 16 residues.

This chain joins TRBV30 and TRBJ1-4; tentatively, D is TRBD1 (5 bases). V lost 2 bases and J lost 4, with 17 bases in between. The CDR3 is made up of 16 amino acids. Germline V gives CDR1 GTSNPN, CDR2 SVGIG (reference sequence). The CDR3: CAWSRAAGLINEKLFF. The CDR3 DNA follows: TGTGCCTGGAGTCGGGCCGCGGGGCTCATTAATGAAAAACTGTTTTTT.

The V and J genes are TRBV2 and TRBJ1-1, with TRBD1 as a possible D gene (6 bases). V lost 9 bases and J lost 3, with 11 bases in between. CDR3 length: 12 amino acids. Per germline, CDR1 SNHLY and CDR2 FYNNEI. For the CDR3, the DNA is TGTGCCAGAGGGGGATTAGACACTGAAGCTTTCTTT. This sequence encodes CARGGLDTEAFF.

V and J are TRBV5-6 and TRBJ2-3; perhaps TRBD1 as D (6 bases). Germline CDR1 reads SGHDT; CDR2 reads YYEEEE. CDR3 length: 15 residues. The ends were cut back, 5 bases at V and 1 base at J, with 14 bases in the middle. The CDR3 here is CASRSGTPRTDTQYF. CDR3 DNA sequence: TGTGCCAGCAGGTCCGGGACACCTCGCACAGATACGCAGTATTTT.

This chain joins TRBV2 and TRBJ2-2; a weak D match, TRBD2 (6 bases). The CDR3 consists of 12 residues. Trimming pared 11 bases from V and 2 bases from J, leaving 9 bases between. Germline CDR1 reads SNHLY; CDR2 reads FYNNEI. The CDR3 loop is CALGGNTGELFF. CDR3 coding DNA: TGTGCCCTGGGGGGTAACACCGGGGAGCTGTTTTTT.

This chain connects TRBV18 to TRBJ2-7; 10 bases match TRBD1. V gave up 2 bases and J gave up 6 bases; unmatched junction bases: 1. The CDR3 runs to 13 residues. Germline CDR1 is KGHSH and CDR2 is LQKENI. The CDR3 DNA follows: TGTGCCAGCTCACCAGGGACAGGGGCCGAGCAGTACTTC. Residues: CASSPGTGAEQYF.

The chain is built from TRBV19 and TRBJ1-3, with D unclear. This CDR3 contains 14 residues. CDR1 and CDR2 (germline): LNHDA, SQIVND (reference sequence). V lost 7 bases, J lost 1 base, and 11 bases lay in between. CDR3 in amino acids: CASNVYPSGNTIYF. In DNA form, the CDR3 reads TGTGCCAGTAATGTGTATCCGTCTGGAAACACCATATATTTT. The complete variable domain, with remaining parts taken from reference TRBV19 and TRBJ1-3, reads DGGITQSPKYLFRKEGQNVTLSCEQNLNHDAMYWYRQDPGQGLRLIYYSQIVNDFQKGDIAEGYSVSREKKESFPLTVTSAQKNPTAFYLCASNVYPSGNTIYFGEGSWLTVV.

This chain uses TRBV28 with TRBJ1-2, with 7 bases fitting TRBD1. V lost 6 bases to trimming and J lost 3 bases; unmatched junction nucleotides: 13. CDR3 size: 16 residues. CDR1 and CDR2 (germline): MDHEN, SYDVKM. In nucleotides, the CDR3 is TGTGCCAGCAGGGAACCCGGGACAGCGGACCACTATGGCTACACCTTC. Translated: CASREPGTADHYGYTF.

The V and J genes are TRBV4-1 and TRBJ2-1, with D maybe TRBD2 (6 bases). Between the trimmed V and J ends, which lost 1 base and 2 bases, there was a span of 18 bases. This CDR3 spans 18 amino acids. CDR1 is MGHRA and CDR2 is YSYEKL in the germline V gene. The CDR3 nucleotides are TGCGCCAGCAGCCAAGGGCATTTGTCGCGGGGCACCTACAATGAGCAGTTCTTC. Translated: CASSQGHLSRGTYNEQFF.

This chain uses TRBV19 with TRBJ1-5; D gene unclear. The germline CDR1 and CDR2 sequences are LNHDA and SQIVND (reference sequence). V was pared by 6 bases and J by 1 base, with 19 bases between. The CDR3 consists of 17 residues. CDR3 residues: CASSQKEGMGSNQPQHF. DNA of the CDR3: TGTGCCAGTAGCCAAAAGGAGGGAATGGGGAGCAATCAGCCCCAGCATTTT.

The chain joins TRBV4-1 to TRBJ2-1; 9 positions match TRBD2. The CDR3 totals 15 residues. Germline CDR1 MGHRA, CDR2 YSYEKL. After removal of 4 bases from V and 10 bases from J, the junction contained 11 bases not matched to a gene. The CDR3 DNA is TGCGCCAGCAGCCCGCAACTTAGCGGGAGCGGCGAGCAGTTCTTC. This sequence encodes CASSPQLSGSGEQFF.

The V and J genes are TRBV11-2 and TRBJ1-2; D is uncertain. This CDR3 is 14 amino acids long. The germline gives CDR1 SGHAT, CDR2 FQNNGV. V was clipped by 1 base and J by 3 bases, with 9 bases between them. Here the CDR3 reads CASSLVGGYYGYTF. The DNA for the CDR3 is TGTGCCAGCAGCTTAGTGGGAGGATACTATGGCTACACCTTC.

CDR3 nucleotides: TGTGCCATCAGTTTCAGGGATAATGAAAAACTGTTTTTT. Protein sequence: CAISFRDNEKLFF. The chain uses TRBV10-3 and TRBJ1-4; D is perhaps TRBD1 (5 bases). V lost 5 bases, J lost 4 bases, and 8 bases lay in between. Germline CDR1 ENHRY, CDR2 SYGVKD. There are 13 residues in the CDR3.

CDR3 nucleotides: TGTGCCAGTAGTTACTCGGACAGTTTCGGTCAGCCCCAGCATTTT. Protein sequence: CASSYSDSFGQPQHF. This sequence joins TRBV19 and TRBJ1-5, with D possibly matching TRBD1 (6 bases). There are 15 residues in the CDR3. In germline, CDR1 is LNHDA, CDR2 SQIVND (reference sequence). Trimming removed 5 bases from V and 6 bases from J, with 17 bases in between.

J is TRBJ2-1 and V is TRBV25-1; TRBD1 is a possible D gene (6 bases). The ends were cut back, 7 bases at V and 1 base at J, with 11 bases in the middle. Germline CDR1 is MGHDK and CDR2 is SYGVNS. The CDR3 is 14 amino acids. In DNA form, the CDR3 reads TGTGCCAGCACAGGGCAGGGGTCCTACAATGAGCAGTTCTTC. It specifies CASTGQGSYNEQFF.

This clone was observed once. The rearrangement uses TRBV6-5 and TRBJ2-7; D is uncertain. Germline assignment: CDR1 MNHEY and CDR2 SVGAGI. V lost 6 bases and J lost 3, with 15 bases in between. The CDR3 sequence is 14 residues long. The CDR3 here is CASSSSPVFYEQYF. The CDR3 nucleotides read TGTGCCAGCAGCTCCAGTCCCGTCTTCTACGAGCAGTACTTC.

In this sample, this clone turned up once. The rearrangement joins TRBV7-9 to TRBJ2-2; 7 bases fit TRBD2. V gave up 5 bases and J gave up 5 bases; unmatched junction bases: 5. The CDR3 has 14 residues. Per the germline V gene, CDR1 is SEHNR and CDR2 is FQNEAQ (reference sequence). In DNA, the CDR3 is TGTGCCAGCAGCCCCAGGCGGGGGACCGGGGAGCTGTTTTTT. Translating it yields CASSPRRGTGELFF. Drawing the rest from reference TRBV7-9 and TRBJ2-2, the complete variable domain is DTGVSQNPRHKITKRGQNVTFRCDPISEHNRLYWYRQTLGQGPEFLTYFQNEAQLEKSRLLSDRFSAERPKGSFSTLEIQRTEQGDSAMYLCASSPRRGTGELFFGEGSRLTVL.

The rearrangement links TRBV2 to TRBJ1-2; D is unresolved. CDR3 length: 15 residues. V was cut by 0 bases and J by 6 bases, with 14 bases left in between. Looked up from germline, CDR1 is SNHLY and CDR2 is FYNNEI. The CDR3 reads CASSEAMAGLDGYTF. The DNA of the CDR3 is TGTGCCAGCAGTGAAGCGATGGCGGGGTTGGATGGCTACACCTTC.

The chain employs TRBV2 and TRBJ2-3; 12 bases fit TRBD1. Unmatched junction bases numbered 6, after V lost 5 bases and J lost 6 bases. Germline lookup yields CDR1 SNHLY and CDR2 FYNNEI. The CDR3 is made up of 15 amino acids. The CDR3 DNA reads as TGTGCCAGCAGTCCACCGGGACAGGGGGCTGATACGCAGTATTTT. Its protein is CASSPPGQGADTQYF.

The J gene is TRBJ1-2, the V gene TRBV6-1; no reliable D call. There are 13 residues in the CDR3. The ends were cut back, 8 bases at V and 8 bases at J, with 18 bases in the middle. In germline, CDR1 is MNHNS, CDR2 SASEGT. CDR3 DNA sequence: TGTGCCAGCCGGGTTGGGTTTGGTGTCGGCTACACCTTC. Its protein is CASRVGFGVGYTF.

This rearrangement joins TRBV25-1 to TRBJ2-7, with a tentative D call TRBD2 (6 bases). V lost 5 bases and J 1 base, leaving 15 bases between the germline ends. The germline CDR1 and CDR2 sequences are MGHDK and SYGVNS. The CDR3 sequence is 15 residues long. The CDR3 sequence is CASSHQAGKSYEQYF. As DNA, the CDR3 is TGTGCCAGCAGTCACCAGGCGGGGAAGTCCTACGAGCAGTACTTC.

The chain recombines TRBV7-3 with TRBJ2-6; 7 bases map to TRBD1. V shed 3 bases, J shed 4 bases, and the junction held 6 bases outside the gene matches. The CDR3 covers 16 residues. Germline lookup yields CDR1 SGHTA and CDR2 FQGTGA. The CDR3 is CASSFQGVGGANVLTF. The CDR3 DNA is TGTGCCAGCAGCTTTCAGGGGGTTGGAGGGGCCAACGTCCTGACTTTC.

V usage is TRBV6-5 and J usage is TRBJ1-5; no clear D gene. Deletions cut 0 bases from V and 4 bases from J, with 7 bases between. Per the germline V gene, CDR1 is MNHEY and CDR2 is SVGAGI. The CDR3 extends over 14 amino acids. The chain's CDR3 is CASSYSRGNQPQHF. The CDR3 nucleotides read TGTGCCAGCAGTTACTCGCGCGGTAATCAGCCCCAGCATTTT.

The J gene is TRBJ2-7, the V gene TRBV27, with TRBD1 identical over 7 bases. The CDR3 sequence is 15 residues long. V lost 4 bases, J lost 3 bases, and 9 bases stayed unmatched. From germline, CDR1 is MNHEY and CDR2 SMNVEV (reference sequence). The CDR3 region has the DNA TGTGCCAGCAGTTCCCTCACAGGGGTCAACTACGAGCAGTACTTC. Translation: CASSSLTGVNYEQYF.

The chain has TRBV11-3 and TRBJ2-5, with D possibly matching TRBD1 (6 bases). The CDR3 is 14 amino acids. V lost 0 bases and J lost 2, with 7 bases in between. Germline assignment: CDR1 SGHNT and CDR2 YENEEA. The CDR3 reads CASSLETGQETQYF. In DNA, the CDR3 is TGTGCCAGCAGCTTAGAGACAGGACAAGAGACCCAGTACTTC.

This clone occurred a few times. The V gene is TRBV6-4, the J gene TRBJ2-1, with TRBD2 identical over 9 bases. The V gene's germline CDR1 is MRHNA and CDR2 SNTAGT. V lost 4 bases to trimming and J lost 0 bases; unmatched junction nucleotides: 1. The CDR3 covers 15 residues. CDR3 region: CASSGSGSSYNEQFF. Here the CDR3 DNA reads TGTGCCAGCAGTGGTAGCGGGAGCTCCTACAATGAGCAGTTCTTC.

This chain joins TRBV4-1 and TRBJ2-3; TRBD2 matches at 13 bases. V trimming: 4 bases; J trimming: 2 bases; junction bases outside the gene matches: 9. The CDR3 covers 18 residues. The germline gives CDR1 MGHRA, CDR2 YSYEKL. CDR3: CASSPWTSGGENTDTQYF. CDR3 DNA: TGCGCCAGCAGCCCATGGACTAGCGGGGGAGAAAACACAGATACGCAGTATTTT.